The 19 T cell receptor beta chains given below trace back to one sample, sequenced in a study of T-cell reconstitution after alpha-beta-depleted transplantation in children. Unique molecular identifiers were used to barcode this TCRbeta library. MiXCR was run by TCRdb on the PCR reads, yielding one entry per CDR3 protein. This sample has just over 950,000 distinct CDR3 sequences, with about 30% found just once. The specimen was PBMCs, mostly from graft donor cells, collected 360 days after TCRalphabeta/CD19-depleted stem cell transplant. The receptors come from a boy younger than two who had a stem cell transplant for SCID, so the T cells may come from the graft donor.

This clonotype came up a few times. The rearrangement uses TRBV10-3 and TRBJ2-5; D possibly corresponds to TRBD2 (6 bases). CDR3 length equals 14 residues. The V end was cut by 6 bases, the J end by 4 bases, with 15 bases between. The germline CDR1 and CDR2 sequences are ENHRY and SYGVKD. CDR3 in DNA: TGTGCCATCAGCGCGACTAGTGATTCAGAGACCCAGTACTTC. This codes for CAISATSDSETQYF.

In this sample, this clonotype turned up once. The chain couples TRBV20-1 to TRBJ2-2; the match to TRBD1 covers 9 bases. V gave up 0 bases and J gave up 5 bases; unmatched junction bases: 7. The CDR3 totals 16 residues. Germline V gives CDR1 DFQATT, CDR2 SNEGSKA (reference sequence). The chain's CDR3 is CSARDLGQGVTGELFF. CDR3 nucleotide sequence: TGCAGTGCTAGAGATTTGGGACAGGGAGTTACCGGGGAGCTGTTTTTT.

This clonotype has more than one count but fewer than ten. The J gene is TRBJ2-7, the V gene TRBV12-3 or TRBV12-4; D possibly corresponds to TRBD2 (5 bases). V was clipped by 5 bases and J by 2 bases, with 13 bases between them. The CDR3 consists of 14 residues. Written as DNA, the CDR3 is TGTGCCAGCAGTAGCGGACGACAAGCCTACGAGCAGTACTTC. It is translated as CASSSGRQAYEQYF.

V usage is TRBV7-9 and J usage is TRBJ1-5; D gene uncertain. The CDR3 runs to 14 residues. The germline V gene has CDR1 SEHNR and CDR2 FQNEAQ (reference sequence). Trimming took 1 base from V and 7 from J, leaving 11 bases between them. This CDR3 is CASSLDSASQPQHF. As DNA, the CDR3 is TGTGCCAGCAGCTTAGATTCAGCTTCACAGCCCCAGCATTTT.

This clonotype came up a few times. The chain couples TRBV4-1 to TRBJ2-7; 8 nucleotides align to TRBD1. V lost 4 bases, J lost 6 bases, and 20 bases stayed unmatched. This CDR3 region has 18 residues. Germline assignment: CDR1 MGHRA and CDR2 YSYEKL. CDR3: CASSPRWGDRGMRTEQYF. DNA for the CDR3: TGCGCCAGCAGCCCTCGTTGGGGCGACAGGGGTATGAGAACCGAGCAGTACTTC.

The chain is built from TRBV4-1 and TRBJ2-1; D may match TRBD1 or TRBD2 (5 bases each). V was clipped by 7 bases and J by 4 bases, with 14 bases between them. CDR1 MGHRA and CDR2 YSYEKL come from the germline V gene. The CDR3 contains 14 residues. The CDR3 reads CASNRGDRYNEQFF. In DNA form, the CDR3 reads TGCGCCAGCAACCGAGGGGACCGGTACAATGAGCAGTTCTTC.

The sample holds a few counts of this clonotype. V is TRBV7-6 and J is TRBJ1-1, with D unresolved. V lost 5 bases and J lost 0, with 13 bases in between. The CDR3 extends over 15 amino acids. Germline CDR1 and CDR2: SGHVS and FNYEAQ. CDR3 amino acids: CASSVMVGVNTEAFF. DNA of the CDR3: TGTGCCAGCAGCGTGATGGTCGGGGTGAACACTGAAGCTTTCTTT.

The chain combines TRBV29-1 with TRBJ2-4; possible D gene TRBD1, 6 bases. In germline, CDR1 is SQVTM, CDR2 ANQGSEA. Trimming removed 7 bases from V and 6 bases from J, with 13 bases in between. There are 12 residues in the CDR3. The CDR3 sequence: CSASTGRNIQYF. The CDR3, as DNA: TGCAGCGCTTCCACAGGGAGAAACATTCAGTACTTC.

This chain links TRBV6-5 with TRBJ1-1, with 8 bases fitting TRBD1. The germline gives CDR1 MNHEY, CDR2 SVGAGI. The CDR3 totals 16 residues. The junction had 9 bases not matched to a gene; V was cut back by 3 bases and J by 3 bases. As DNA, the CDR3 is TGTGCCAGCAGTTATAGACCCGGGACAGGCCACACTGAAGCTTTCTTT. Protein product: CASSYRPGTGHTEAFF.

The V call is TRBV9, the J call TRBJ2-1, with TRBD2 matching 7 bases. Germline V CDR1 and CDR2: SGDLS, YYNGEE. The V gene end was trimmed by 0 bases and the J gene end by 0 bases; junction bases not matched to a gene: 3. This CDR3 contains 16 residues. The CDR3: CASSVDGGISYNEQFF. The CDR3, as DNA: TGTGCCAGCAGCGTAGACGGGGGGATCTCCTACAATGAGCAGTTCTTC.

This chain links TRBV29-1 with TRBJ1-2; D unresolved. The CDR3 is 10 amino acids. The V gene's germline CDR1 is SQVTM and CDR2 ANQGSEA. V dropped 1 base and J dropped 6 bases, with 3 bases sitting between them. The CDR3 here is CSVEGDGYTF. For the CDR3, the DNA is TGCAGCGTTGAAGGGGATGGCTACACCTTC.

CDR3: CASSTEGGNTEAFF. CDR3 coding DNA: TGCGCCAGCAGCACGGAGGGGGGAAACACTGAAGCTTTCTTT. V usage is TRBV5-1 and J usage is TRBJ1-1; D might be TRBD1 (6 bases). Germline CDR1 and CDR2: SGHRS and YFSETQ. CDR3 size: 14 residues. Between the trimmed V and J ends, which lost 4 bases and 2 bases, there was a span of 12 bases. Full variable domain (rest looked up from reference TRBV5-1 and TRBJ1-1): KAGVTQTPRYLIKTRGQQVTLSCSPISGHRSVSWYQQTPGQGLQFLFEYFSETQRNKGNFPGRFSGRQFSNSRSEMNVSTLELGDSALYLCASSTEGGNTEAFFGQGTRLTVV.

This clonotype was observed a few times. The rearrangement uses TRBV6-2 or TRBV6-3 and TRBJ2-7; possibly TRBD2 for D (6 bases). The CDR3 loop spans 15 amino acids. Germline-derived CDR1 and CDR2 are MNHEY and SVGEGT. V lost 6 bases to trimming and J lost 3 bases, with 18 bases between them. DNA of the CDR3: TGTGCCAGCAGATCTACCGGGACTCGGTTCTACGAGCAGTACTTC. Protein: CASRSTGTRFYEQYF.

This clonotype came up a few times. This chain joins TRBV20-1 and TRBJ1-5, with a weak D call TRBD1 (6 bases). The CDR3 is 15 residues long. Trimming removed 0 bases at V and 4 bases at J, with 13 bases between. Per the germline V gene, CDR1 is DFQATT and CDR2 is SNEGSKA (reference sequence). The CDR3 nucleotides read TGCAGTGCTAGAGATGGACAGATAAGAAATCAGCCCCAGCATTTT. As protein: CSARDGQIRNQPQHF.

Only a few counts were recorded for this clonotype. V and J are TRBV5-5 and TRBJ2-1, with D possibly being TRBD1 or TRBD2 (6 bases each). Germline CDR1 SGHKS, CDR2 YYEKEE (reference sequence). The CDR3 runs 15 residues. The V gene lost 4 bases and the J gene lost 2 bases, with 13 bases spanning the gap. CDR3 residues: CASSEWRGAYNEQFF. CDR3 coding DNA: TGTGCCAGCAGCGAGTGGAGGGGGGCCTACAATGAGCAGTTCTTC.

The chain recombines TRBV12-3 or TRBV12-4 with TRBJ2-5; D is possibly TRBD1 or TRBD2 (5 bases each). Trimming cost V 7 bases and J 2 bases, with 14 bases left between them. This CDR3 contains 14 residues. CDR3 DNA: TGTGCCAGCAAAAAAGGGACCACTCAAGAGACCCAGTACTTC. Its protein product is CASKKGTTQETQYF.

This clonotype appeared a few times. CDR3 protein: CASSKGLKGTEAFF. In DNA, the CDR3 is TGCGCCAGCAGCAAGGGCCTTAAGGGGACTGAAGCTTTCTTT. This chain uses TRBV4-3 with TRBJ1-1, with D perhaps matching TRBD1 (5 bases). Germline V gene data show CDR1 as LGHNA and CDR2 as YSLEER. This CDR3 is built from 14 residues. V lost 5 bases, J lost 5 bases, and 15 bases lay in between.

The rearrangement joins TRBV12-3 or TRBV12-4 to TRBJ2-3; 8 bases match TRBD2. V shed 6 bases and J 5 bases; nucleotides not matched to a gene: 13. CDR3 length: 16 residues. The CDR3 coding sequence is TGTGCCAGCAGCCCGAAGTCGTGGCTAGCGGGAGATACGCAGTATTTT. It is translated as CASSPKSWLAGDTQYF.

This clonotype was counted a single time. The chain links TRBV7-2 to TRBJ2-1, with 8 bases that match TRBD2. Germline assignment: CDR1 SGHTA and CDR2 FQGNSA. CDR3 length: 16 amino acids. The trim removed 0 bases at V and 10 bases at J, leaving 11 bases unmatched. CDR3 sequence reads: CASSLAGGARSGEQFF. In DNA, the CDR3 is TGTGCCAGCAGCTTAGCCGGGGGGGCCCGGAGTGGCGAGCAGTTCTTC.